The 24 T cell receptor beta chains below come from one sample, sequenced in a study of blood T cell repertoires in COVID-19. The data were produced by immunoSEQ multiplex PCR, yet TCRdb's version contains in-frame clones alone and is incomplete. The sample shows tens of thousands of clones, about 75% of them seen only once. Sequencing was carried out using peripheral blood. The receptors here all came from a man aged 50 to 59 with active or convalescent COVID-19.

The J gene is TRBJ1-4, the V gene TRBV2; no firm D call. The V end was cut by 1 base, the J end by 7 bases, with 7 bases between. CDR1 SNHLY and CDR2 FYNNEI come from the germline V gene. This CDR3 is 13 amino acids long. The CDR3 DNA is TGTGCCAGCAGTGAAGGAGGGTTTGAAAAACTGTTTTTT. This gives the protein CASSEGGFEKLFF.

The V call is TRBV3-1 (or the pseudogene TRBV3-2), the J call TRBJ2-5, with D tentatively TRBD2 (5 bases). Trimming left V 3 bases short and J 5 bases short, with 16 bases between. This CDR3 comprises 15 residues. CDR1 is LGHDT, CDR2 YNNKEL, per germline (reference sequence). The CDR3 coding sequence is TGTGCCAGCAGCCAGGCCAATCGGGGTTATGAGACCCAGTACTTC. Translation: CASSQANRGYETQYF.

The chain has TRBV18 and TRBJ2-5; maybe TRBD2 (5 bases). The germline V and J ends were trimmed by 2 bases and 5 bases, with 12 bases remaining between them. Germline V gene lookup returns CDR1 KGHSH and CDR2 LQKENI. This CDR3 region has 14 residues. In DNA form, the CDR3 reads TGTGCCAGCTCACCAGGAGGATGGGAGGAGACCCAGTACTTC. This sequence encodes CASSPGGWEETQYF.

V and J are TRBV27 and TRBJ1-1; TRBD1 matches 10 bases. V shed 7 bases, J shed 0 bases, and the junction held 8 bases outside the gene matches. Per germline, CDR1 MNHEY and CDR2 SMNVEV (reference sequence). The CDR3 runs 16 residues. CDR3 bases: TGTGCCAGCAAACGCGGGACAGGGGCCCTGAACACTGAAGCTTTCTTT. It codes for CASKRGTGALNTEAFF.

The V gene is TRBV4-1, the J gene TRBJ1-1; D possibly corresponds to TRBD1 (5 bases). The V end lost 2 bases, the J end lost 1 base, and 14 bases lay between the germline ends. This CDR3 comprises 16 residues. Germline CDR1 is MGHRA and CDR2 is YSYEKL. CDR3 region: CASSQHLAGQNTEAFF. In nucleotides, the CDR3 is TGCGCCAGCAGCCAACATCTTGCTGGACAGAACACTGAAGCTTTCTTT.

This chain joins TRBV5-4 and TRBJ1-2, with D possibly being TRBD1 (5 bases). Germline V gives CDR1 SGHNT, CDR2 YYREEE (reference sequence). V lost 3 bases and J lost 2, with 14 bases in between. This CDR3 contains 15 residues. The DNA of the CDR3 is TGTGCCAGCAGCTATAGTCCTAAGGGGAACTATGGCTACACCTTC. The encoded protein is CASSYSPKGNYGYTF.

This clone was counted a few times. This sequence joins TRBV7-9 and TRBJ1-2; 10 nucleotides match TRBD1. This CDR3 contains 15 residues. Germline V lookup: CDR1 SEHNR, CDR2 FQNEAQ (reference sequence). The V and J ends lost 5 bases and 7 bases, in that order; junction bases with no gene match: 10. CDR3 nucleotides: TGTGCCAGCAGCGTACCGGGACAGGGGCTCCCTGGCTACACCTTC. Amino acids: CASSVPGQGLPGYTF. The entire variable domain, with the rest obtained from reference TRBV7-9 and TRBJ1-2, is as follows: DTGVSQNPRHKITKRGQNVTFRCDPISEHNRLYWYRQTLGQGPEFLTYFQNEAQLEKSRLLSDRFSAERPKGSFSTLEIQRTEQGDSAMYLCASSVPGQGLPGYTFGSGTRLTVV.

This clone was detected a few times. The chain couples TRBV3-1 (or the pseudogene TRBV3-2) to TRBJ1-6; D gene uncertain. The CDR3 contains 17 residues. V lost 0 bases and J 7 bases, leaving 16 bases between the germline ends. Germline-derived CDR1 and CDR2 are LGHDT and YNNKEL (reference sequence). This CDR3 is CASSQEAIVNFNSPLHF. CDR3 bases: TGTGCCAGCAGCCAAGAAGCGATTGTAAACTTCAATTCACCCCTCCACTTT.

This clone was picked up a small number of times. The chain joins TRBV7-9 to TRBJ2-1; maybe TRBD1 (6 bases). This CDR3 is 12 amino acids long. Per the germline V gene, CDR1 is SEHNR and CDR2 is FQNEAQ (reference sequence). V was clipped by 2 bases and J by 8 bases, with 7 bases between them. CDR3 amino acids: CASSLSGDEQFF. The CDR3 region has the DNA TGTGCCAGCAGCTTATCAGGGGATGAGCAGTTCTTC.

The chain joins TRBV5-4 to TRBJ2-5; 10 nucleotides agree with TRBD2. CDR1 is SGHNT, CDR2 YYREEE, per germline (reference sequence). This CDR3 comprises 14 residues. V dropped 1 base and J dropped 7; count of bases not matched to a gene: 4. The chain's CDR3 is CASSLSSGRGTQYF. The CDR3, as DNA: TGTGCCAGCAGCTTGTCTAGCGGGAGAGGGACCCAGTACTTC.

The V call is TRBV3-1 (or the pseudogene TRBV3-2), the J call TRBJ2-7; D perhaps matches TRBD2 (5 bases). Germline values: CDR1 LGHDT, CDR2 YNNKEL (reference sequence). Between the trimmed V and J ends, which lost 4 bases and 7 bases, there was a span of 11 bases. The CDR3 covers 12 residues. The CDR3, as DNA: TGTGCCAGCAGCCCCCCGGGCGGGGAGCAGTACTTC. It encodes CASSPPGGEQYF.

The genes are TRBV19 and TRBJ2-4; 7 bases are shared with TRBD1. Trimming cost V 0 bases and J 1 base; bases outside gene matches: 6. The CDR3 extends over 17 amino acids. Per the germline V gene, CDR1 is LNHDA and CDR2 is SQIVND (reference sequence). In DNA, the CDR3 is TGTGCCAGTAGTATAGACTTTAAGGGGGCGGCCAAAAACATTCAGTACTTC. Protein sequence: CASSIDFKGAAKNIQYF.

In its sample, this clone was seen a few times. V and J are TRBV19 and TRBJ1-1; possibly TRBD1 for D (6 bases). V lost 3 bases to trimming and J lost 3 bases, with 20 bases between them. The CDR3 consists of 17 residues. Germline V gives CDR1 LNHDA, CDR2 SQIVND (reference sequence). This CDR3 is CASSIVPGGGRDTEAFF. The DNA of the CDR3 is TGTGCCAGTAGTATTGTACCCGGGGGGGGCCGAGACACTGAAGCTTTCTTT.

The rearrangement links TRBV15 to TRBJ2-5, with 9 nucleotides matching TRBD2. This CDR3 is built from 16 residues. Per the germline V gene, CDR1 is LNHNV and CDR2 is YYDKDF (reference sequence). Losses at the gene ends were 4 bases for V and 5 bases for J; bases not matched to a gene: 11. DNA of the CDR3: TGTGCCACCAGCATCCGAGCGGGGGGATCTACGGAGACCCAGTACTTC. Protein product: CATSIRAGGSTETQYF.

This chain joins TRBV6-5 and TRBJ1-3; no definite D call. V lost 6 bases and J 1 base, leaving 10 bases between the germline ends. CDR3 length equals 14 residues. CDR1 MNHEY and CDR2 SVGAGI come from the germline V gene. The CDR3 coding sequence is TGTGCCAGCAGGACCGGGATTTCTGGAAACACCATATATTTT. It yields the protein CASRTGISGNTIYF.

The chain recombines TRBV7-2 with TRBJ2-5; 7 bases agree with TRBD2. Per germline, CDR1 SGHTA and CDR2 FQGNSA. The length of the CDR3 is 16 residues. Germline trimming cut 3 bases from V and 3 bases from J; bases unmatched to any gene: 10. The CDR3 is CASSFGSSGTKETQYF. The CDR3 DNA is TGTGCCAGCAGCTTTGGGTCCAGCGGGACTAAAGAGACCCAGTACTTC.

This chain connects TRBV7-9 to TRBJ2-3, with D unresolved. Trimming shortened V by 4 bases and J by 4 bases, and 12 bases separated the two germline ends. The CDR3 consists of 14 residues. The germline V gene encodes CDR1 SEHNR and CDR2 FQNEAQ (reference sequence). CDR3 loop: CASSSGIRPDTQYF. As DNA, the CDR3 is TGTGCCAGCAGCTCAGGTATTAGGCCAGATACGCAGTATTTT.

The chain is built from TRBV6-5 and TRBJ2-1; D possibly corresponds to TRBD2 (5 bases). Germline values: CDR1 MNHEY, CDR2 SVGAGI. This CDR3 has 15 amino acids. Trimming shortened V by 5 bases and J by 0 bases, and 11 bases separated the two germline ends. CDR3 DNA sequence: TGTGCCAGCAGTCCTAGCCGAAGCTCCTACAATGAGCAGTTCTTC. Amino acids: CASSPSRSSYNEQFF.

The rearrangement joins TRBV4-2 to TRBJ2-7, with D maybe TRBD1 (6 bases). This CDR3 is 15 amino acids long. Germline loops: CDR1 LGHNA, CDR2 YNFKEQ. Trimming cost V 0 bases and J 8 bases, with 17 bases left between them. The chain's CDR3 is CASSQDRGSPTKQYF. CDR3 coding DNA: TGTGCCAGCAGCCAAGATAGGGGGAGTCCAACCAAGCAGTACTTC.

The rearrangement uses TRBV5-1 and TRBJ2-5; maybe TRBD2 (6 bases). Trimming pared 2 bases from V and 2 bases from J, leaving 19 bases between. The CDR3 spans 17 residues. Germline CDR1 and CDR2: SGHRS and YFSETQ. The CDR3 nucleotides read TGCGCCAGCAGCTTCGGGGGAGCGGTCCCAGATCAAGAGACCCAGTACTTC. Encoded protein: CASSFGGAVPDQETQYF.

The chain couples TRBV6-5 to TRBJ2-5; a possible D gene is TRBD2 (6 bases). The CDR3 consists of 11 residues. Germline CDR1 MNHEY, CDR2 SVGAGI. Trimming removed 8 bases from V and 2 bases from J, with 6 bases in between. CDR3 sequence reads: CASLAQETQYF. CDR3 nucleotide sequence: TGTGCCAGCCTAGCGCAAGAGACCCAGTACTTC.

This clone was seen a single time. V gene TRBV11-2 combines with J gene TRBJ2-7, with a weak D call TRBD1 (5 bases). This CDR3 region has 14 residues. Germline V gives CDR1 SGHAT, CDR2 FQNNGV. The V gene lost 5 bases and the J gene lost 7 bases, with 18 bases spanning the gap. CDR3 DNA sequence: TGTGCCAGCAGCATCGACAGCCTCGGTTGGGAGCAGTACTTC. Translating it yields CASSIDSLGWEQYF.

In this sample, this clone turned up once. The chain employs TRBV11-2 and TRBJ2-7, with D possibly TRBD1 on 6 matching bases. Germline CDR1 reads SGHAT; CDR2 reads FQNNGV. The CDR3 extends over 15 amino acids. Trimming pared 3 bases from V and 9 bases from J, leaving 21 bases between. The CDR3 sequence is CASSFSPRGTFGQYF. CDR3 in DNA: TGTGCCAGCAGCTTCTCCCCCAGGGGAACCTTCGGGCAGTACTTC.

In the case of this clone: Additional DNA sequences in this sample encode the identical CDR3. The chain is built from TRBV28 and TRBJ2-7; tentatively, D is TRBD2 (6 bases). This CDR3 has 12 amino acids. The germline V gene encodes CDR1 MDHEN and CDR2 SYDVKM. Trimming removed 4 bases at V and 4 bases at J, with 8 bases between. The CDR3 region has the DNA TGTGCCAGCAGTTCGACTAGTTACGAGCAGTACTTC. It codes for CASSSTSYEQYF.